This T cell receptor (beta chain) was found in a study of human T cells and chemical hapten exposure. General study points: The study found that DPC sensitization did not change TCRs above 1 in 1000 frequency.

The CDR3 has 16 residues. V lost 4 bases and J lost 1, with 14 bases in between. Germline-derived CDR1 and CDR2 are SGDLS and YYNGEE. The time point was: pre-sensitization, week 0. Treatment noted: therapeutic diphenylcyclopropenone sensitization with weekly scalp DPC. Patients had alopecia, were aged 18 to 70, and were not pregnant. The library attached unique molecular identifiers to individual cDNA molecules. One entry per CDR3 protein results from TCRdb running MiXCR on the RACE reads. The data contain tens of thousands of distinct CDR3 sequences, 14% of them singletons. Turning to this clonotype: Its antigen remains unidentified.

The receptor was isolated from a woman aged 45-65 years with alopecia areata. Some clones in this sample may be carry-over from other donors' samples. The rearrangement joins TRBV9 to TRBJ2-2, with D hard to call. The material sequenced was whole blood, taken in connection with sensitization to the hapten diphenylcyclopropenone (DPC). CDR3 region: CASSPVRPMNTGELFF. The DNA for the CDR3 is TGTGCCAGCAGCCCGGTTAGACCGATGAACACCGGGGAGCTGTTTTTT. Using reference TRBV9 and TRBJ2-2 for the parts outside the CDR3, the full variable domain is DSGVTQTPKHLITATGQRVTLRCSPRSGDLSVYWYQQSLDQGLQFLIQYYNGEERAKGNILERFSAQQFPDLHSELNLSSLELGDSALYFCASSPVRPMNTGELFFGEGSRLTVL.